This passage covers 20 T cell receptor beta chains from one sample sequenced in a study of blood T cell repertoires in COVID-19. Clones were sequenced by immunoSEQ multiplex PCR, and TCRdb holds only the in-frame ones, with some missing. The repertoire includes tens of thousands of clones, approximately 80% of them detected once, and 6.3% sits in the top ten. The material sequenced was peripheral blood. These TCRs come from a man between 65 and 85 years old with COVID-19, enrolled during active disease.

Only one count was recorded for this clone. The chain uses TRBV5-4 and TRBJ2-2, with 13 bases aligning to TRBD2. The CDR3 is made up of 16 amino acids. The V gene end was trimmed by 6 bases and the J gene end by 1 base; junction bases not matched to a gene: 3. In germline, CDR1 is SGHNT, CDR2 YYREEE (reference sequence). The CDR3 region is CASNRLAGGNTGELFF. The CDR3 DNA reads as TGTGCCAGCAACAGACTAGCGGGGGGGAACACCGGGGAGCTGTTTTTT.

The gene calls are TRBV7-9 and TRBJ1-2; 11 nucleotides agree with TRBD1. The junction had 5 bases not matched to a gene; V was cut back by 4 bases and J by 7 bases. The CDR3 totals 14 residues. Germline V gives CDR1 SEHNR, CDR2 FQNEAQ (reference sequence). CDR3 residues: CASSSGQGVSGYTF. The CDR3 nucleotides read TGTGCCAGCAGCTCGGGACAGGGGGTCTCTGGCTACACCTTC.

This clone appeared a few times. The gene calls are TRBV19 and TRBJ1-5; D gene ambiguous. The CDR3 length is 12 residues. V shed 3 bases and J shed 9 bases, with 9 bases lying between them. Germline-derived CDR1 and CDR2 are LNHDA and SQIVND (reference sequence). This CDR3 is CASSISRRPQHF. The DNA of the CDR3 is TGTGCCAGTAGTATTTCGCGGCGGCCCCAGCATTTT.

The genes are TRBV6-2 or TRBV6-3 and TRBJ1-1; a weak D match, TRBD1 (5 bases). Germline lookup yields CDR1 MNHEY and CDR2 SVGEGT. V gave up 6 bases and J gave up 1 base, with 18 bases separating them. The CDR3 spans 16 residues. The CDR3 coding sequence is TGTGCCAGCAGCTCCAGACCGGGACTTACGAACACTGAAGCTTTCTTT. It yields the protein CASSSRPGLTNTEAFF.

This clone was seen a handful of times. The CDR3 reads CASSLFGDSEAFF. Here the CDR3 DNA reads TGTGCCAGCAGTTTATTCGGGGACAGTGAAGCTTTCTTT. The rearrangement joins TRBV12-3 or TRBV12-4 to TRBJ1-1; the match to TRBD1 covers 7 bases. CDR3 length equals 13 residues. The V segment lost 2 bases and the J segment 7 bases; nucleotides outside the gene matches: 4.

This clone turned up a few times. The chain joins TRBV7-9 to TRBJ1-4; D unclear. Trimming left V 5 bases short and J 0 bases short, with 10 bases between. Per the germline V gene, CDR1 is SEHNR and CDR2 is FQNEAQ (reference sequence). The CDR3 length is 15 residues. CDR3 bases: TGTGCCAGCAGCCCCAGCCGGGCAACTAATGAAAAACTGTTTTTT. Its translation: CASSPSRATNEKLFF.

This clone turned up a few times. The chain carries TRBV29-1 and TRBJ2-7; 9 bases are shared with TRBD2. Per the germline V gene, CDR1 is SQVTM and CDR2 is ANQGSEA. The CDR3 is 13 residues long. V dropped 8 bases and J dropped 5; count of bases not matched to a gene: 10. CDR3 DNA: TGCAGCATAGTCTCGCTAGCGGGAAACGAGCAGTACTTC. Translating it yields CSIVSLAGNEQYF.

CDR3 region: CAIRGDRGNEKLFF. The CDR3 DNA reads as TGTGCCATCAGGGGTGACAGGGGGAATGAAAAACTGTTTTTT. The chain recombines TRBV10-3 with TRBJ1-4; 9 bases line up with TRBD1. Germline V lookup: CDR1 ENHRY, CDR2 SYGVKD. Trimming at V came to 6 bases and at J to 5 bases, leaving 4 bases not matched to a gene. The CDR3 has 14 amino acids.

J is TRBJ2-3 and V is TRBV24-1, with 10 bases identical to TRBD1. CDR3 length: 15 amino acids. The J segment lost 1 base and the V segment lost 5 bases, leaving 2 bases of the junction unmatched. The V gene's germline CDR1 is KGHDR and CDR2 SFDVKD. Here the CDR3 DNA reads TGTGCCACCAGTGGAGGGACAGGGGGCACAGATACGCAGTATTTT. It yields the protein CATSGGTGGTDTQYF.

This chain joins TRBV11-3 and TRBJ1-2; 7 nucleotides agree with TRBD1. The ends lost 2 bases at V and 2 bases at J; junction bases unmatched: 8. This CDR3 region has 16 residues. Germline values: CDR1 SGHNT, CDR2 YENEEA. The CDR3 sequence is CASSLSAGGRNYGYTF. In DNA form, the CDR3 reads TGTGCCAGCAGCTTATCGGCAGGGGGAAGAAACTATGGCTACACCTTC.

This clone is a singleton in its sample. The chain combines TRBV15 with TRBJ2-5; perhaps TRBD2 as D (6 bases). There are 11 residues in the CDR3. V was cut by 8 bases and J by 3 bases, with 7 bases left in between. Per germline, CDR1 LNHNV and CDR2 YYDKDF (reference sequence). This chain's CDR3 is CATRGKETQYF. In DNA, the CDR3 is TGTGCCACCCGGGGGAAAGAGACCCAGTACTTC.

The J gene is TRBJ1-6, the V gene TRBV12-5; 9 nucleotides agree with TRBD1. V lost 6 bases and J lost 7; bases outside the gene matches: 4. This CDR3 is 14 amino acids long. CDR1 is LGHNT and CDR2 is FRNRAP in the germline V gene. Here the CDR3 reads CASGRGQGNSPLHF. The DNA of the CDR3 is TGTGCTAGTGGCCGAGGACAGGGGAATTCACCCCTCCACTTT.

The rearrangement joins TRBV4-1 to TRBJ2-5, with 9 bases that match TRBD2. Germline trimming cut 4 bases from V and 5 bases from J; bases unmatched to any gene: 8. This CDR3 region has 15 residues. Germline-derived CDR1 and CDR2 are MGHRA and YSYEKL. The CDR3 bases are TGCGCCAGCAGCCTGACCCTAGCGGGGAGGGAGACCCAGTACTTC. It translates to CASSLTLAGRETQYF.

This chain connects TRBV6-5 to TRBJ2-6, with 7 bases aligning to TRBD2. The CDR3 length is 15 residues. The V gene end was trimmed by 5 bases and the J gene end by 3 bases; junction bases not matched to a gene: 4. Germline assignment: CDR1 MNHEY and CDR2 SVGAGI. The CDR3 nucleotides read TGTGCCAGCAGTCCGGGGGGAGTTGGGGCCAACGTCCTGACTTTC. It yields the protein CASSPGGVGANVLTF.

The genes are TRBV5-8 and TRBJ2-1; TRBD1 matches at 8 bases. The CDR3 contains 17 residues. The V segment lost 1 base and the J segment 0 bases; nucleotides outside the gene matches: 6. Germline loops: CDR1 SGHTS, CDR2 YDEGEE. The CDR3 region is CASSLLQGGRSYNEQFF. The DNA of the CDR3 is TGTGCCAGCAGCTTGTTACAGGGGGGACGCTCCTACAATGAGCAGTTCTTC.

Worth noting for this clone: Germline and junction disagree at one end, which may indicate a read error. The chain has TRBV7-7 and TRBJ2-5; 16 bases agree with TRBD2. Per germline, CDR1 SSHAT and CDR2 FNYEAQ (reference sequence). The CDR3 sequence is 17 residues long. DNA of the CDR3: TGTGCTAGCAGCTCGATAACCGGGACTAGCGGGGGGGGGACCCAGTACTTC. Protein: CASSSITGTSGGGTQYF.

The rearrangement uses TRBV10-2 and TRBJ1-5, with TRBD1 as a possible D gene (6 bases). V shed 2 bases and J shed 6 bases, with 11 bases lying between them. This CDR3 comprises 14 residues. Germline CDR1 WSHSY, CDR2 SAAADI. The CDR3 DNA sequence: TGCGCCAGCAGTGAGCCGGTAGGGGGTCAGCCCCAGCATTTT. This codes for CASSEPVGGQPQHF.

This sequence joins TRBV9 and TRBJ2-2, with 7 positions matching TRBD1. The CDR3 is 13 amino acids. With 3 bases clipped from V and 6 bases from J, the junction kept 2 bases outside the gene matches. CDR1 and CDR2 from the germline V gene are SGDLS and YYNGEE. CDR3 bases: TGTGCCAGCAGCGCCCAGGGGGCCGGGGAGCTGTTTTTT. Its translation: CASSAQGAGELFF.

The chain uses TRBV5-1 and TRBJ2-7; possibly TRBD1 for D (5 bases). The CDR3 contains 16 residues. V gave up 4 bases and J gave up 3 bases, with 20 bases separating them. Germline values: CDR1 SGHRS, CDR2 YFSETQ. CDR3 residues: CASSHPPGQNNYEQYF. The DNA for the CDR3 is TGCGCCAGCAGCCACCCCCCCGGACAAAATAACTACGAGCAGTACTTC.

This clone turned up a few times. The J gene is TRBJ2-7, the V gene TRBV6-6; 10 nucleotides match TRBD1. CDR1 and CDR2 from the germline V gene are MNHNY and SVGAGI (reference sequence). V was pared by 5 bases and J by 4 bases, with 2 bases of the junction left unmatched. This CDR3 region has 13 residues. CDR3 DNA sequence: TGTGCCAGCAGTAAGGACAGGGGGTACGAGCAGTACTTC. Its translation is CASSKDRGYEQYF.